These 28 T cell receptor beta chains were all obtained from the same sample, sequenced in a study of shared clonotypes between healthy human individuals. Clones were read by immunoSEQ multiplex PCR, and TCRdb kept only the in-frame ones, dropping some. The sample records over a million clones, about three quarters being singletons. Source material: memory CD4+ T cells sorted from blood. Subset noted: CD45RA-negative fraction. The receptors come from a man in his late teens or twenties in good health.

The V call is TRBV28, the J call TRBJ2-7, with D perhaps matching TRBD1 or TRBD2 (5 bases each). Germline-derived CDR1 and CDR2 are MDHEN and SYDVKM. The CDR3 is made up of 15 amino acids. The V gene lost 4 bases and the J gene lost 0 bases, with 13 bases spanning the gap. CDR3 bases: TGTGCCAGCAGTTCGAGGGGCGTCAGCTCCTACGAGCAGTACTTC. Translating gives CASSSRGVSSYEQYF.

The chain has TRBV7-2 and TRBJ1-4; TRBD1 matches at 7 bases. The germline gives CDR1 SGHTA, CDR2 FQGNSA. With 2 bases clipped from V and 8 bases from J, the junction kept 5 bases outside the gene matches. This CDR3 region has 14 residues. The CDR3 nucleotides are TGTGCCAGCAGCTTACACAGGGGCAGGGAAAAACTGTTTTTT. Translation gives CASSLHRGREKLFF.

A note on this clone: At the DNA level, this CDR3 is encoded by other sequences in the same sample as well. The rearrangement joins TRBV19 to TRBJ1-3, with 8 bases fitting TRBD1. The length of the CDR3 is 15 residues. V trimming: 6 bases; J trimming: 0 bases; junction bases outside the gene matches: 4. Germline V lookup: CDR1 LNHDA, CDR2 SQIVND (reference sequence). This CDR3 is CASSPDRASGNTIYF. CDR3 nucleotide sequence: TGTGCCAGTAGCCCGGACAGGGCCTCTGGAAACACCATATATTTT.

The chain combines TRBV5-1 with TRBJ2-2; TRBD2 aligns across 7 bases. Trimming at V came to 1 base and at J to 3 bases, leaving 3 bases not matched to a gene. The germline V gene encodes CDR1 SGHRS and CDR2 YFSETQ. The CDR3 length is 15 residues. The CDR3 here is CASSLSAGDTGELFF. CDR3 DNA: TGCGCCAGCAGCTTGTCGGCGGGGGACACCGGGGAGCTGTTTTTT.

This clone was counted between two and nine times. This sequence joins TRBV7-2 and TRBJ2-1; D is unresolved. The CDR3 loop spans 16 amino acids. The germline gives CDR1 SGHTA, CDR2 FQGNSA. V lost 0 bases and J 0 bases, leaving 9 bases between the germline ends. CDR3 loop: CASSLAPASSYNEQFF. CDR3 DNA sequence: TGTGCCAGCAGCTTAGCGCCGGCCAGCTCCTACAATGAGCAGTTCTTC.

This chain uses TRBV4-1 with TRBJ1-2; TRBD1 is a possible D gene (6 bases). V shed 0 bases and J shed 4 bases, with 12 bases lying between them. CDR3 length: 15 amino acids. In germline, CDR1 is MGHRA, CDR2 YSYEKL. Written as DNA, the CDR3 is TGCGCCAGCAGCCAAGATCAGGGGCAGGGCTATGGCTACACCTTC. Translation: CASSQDQGQGYGYTF.

CDR3 loop: CASSLGASNEQFF. Written as DNA, the CDR3 is TGTGCCAGCAGCTTGGGTGCCTCCAATGAGCAGTTCTTC. The chain combines TRBV5-6 with TRBJ2-1; D remains ambiguous. V was clipped by 0 bases and J by 6 bases, with 7 bases between them. Per germline, CDR1 SGHDT and CDR2 YYEEEE. This CDR3 region has 13 residues. Supplemented by reference TRBV5-6 and TRBJ2-1, the full variable domain reads DAGVTQSPTHLIKTRGQQVTLRCSPKSGHDTVSWYQQALGQGPQFIFQYYEEEERQRGNFPDRFSGHQFPNYSSELNVNALLLGDSALYLCASSLGASNEQFFGPGTRLTVL.

A single count supports this clone. This chain connects TRBV30 to TRBJ1-6, with unresolved D. This CDR3 is built from 15 residues. Trimming removed 1 base from V and 6 bases from J, with 13 bases in between. CDR1 GTSNPN and CDR2 SVGIG come from the germline V gene (reference sequence). The CDR3 DNA is TGTGCCTGGAGTGGCGAAGGGCACGGTAATTCACCCCTCCACTTT. Its translation is CAWSGEGHGNSPLHF.

The chain recombines TRBV7-9 with TRBJ2-5; 7 bases fit TRBD2. The J call may be faulty, since TRBJ2-7 better matches the DNA end. The germline V gene has CDR1 SEHNR and CDR2 FQNEAQ (reference sequence). This CDR3 comprises 13 residues. CDR3 in amino acids: CASSSPWGGEQYF. In nucleotides, the CDR3 is TGTGCCAGCAGCTCACCTTGGGGGGGCGAGCAGTACTTC.

V is TRBV19 and J is TRBJ1-2; D possibly corresponds to TRBD1 (5 bases). Germline V gene lookup returns CDR1 LNHDA and CDR2 SQIVND (reference sequence). This CDR3 spans 16 amino acids. V lost 4 bases and J 3 bases, leaving 18 bases between the germline ends. The CDR3, as DNA: TGTGCCAGTAGTAATCCCAGGGACCCCAGAGACTATGGCTACACCTTC. Protein sequence: CASSNPRDPRDYGYTF.

The CDR3 sequence: CASPTLEANEKLFF. CDR3 in DNA: TGTGCCAGCCCGACGTTGGAGGCTAATGAAAAACTGTTTTTT. The chain has TRBV27 and TRBJ1-4; the D is unclear. V lost 8 bases and J 3 bases, leaving 13 bases between the germline ends. CDR3 length: 14 residues. The germline gives CDR1 MNHEY, CDR2 SMNVEV (reference sequence).

The chain links TRBV6-5 to TRBJ1-2; perhaps TRBD1 as D (5 bases). The CDR3 consists of 14 residues. Germline CDR1 and CDR2: MNHEY and SVGAGI. Trimming left V 6 bases short and J 3 bases short, with 14 bases between. CDR3 loop: CASRASPGDYGYTF. The CDR3 nucleotides read TGTGCCAGCAGGGCCTCCCCGGGGGACTATGGCTACACCTTC.

V is TRBV28 and J is TRBJ1-5; D not certain. The CDR3 has 13 residues. Per the germline V gene, CDR1 is MDHEN and CDR2 is SYDVKM. Trimming cost V 8 bases and J 4 bases, with 12 bases left between them. The CDR3 coding sequence is TGTGCCAGCGCAGGCAGGAAAAATCAGCCCCAGCATTTT. It codes for CASAGRKNQPQHF.

V gene TRBV28 combines with J gene TRBJ1-1, with D uncertain. The CDR3 has 14 amino acids. The germline CDR1 and CDR2 sequences are MDHEN and SYDVKM. Trimming stripped 3 bases from V and 5 bases from J, with 13 bases between. DNA of the CDR3: TGTGCCAGCAGTTTGGGCAGAAGGAGAACTGAAGCTTTCTTT. Its translation: CASSLGRRRTEAFF.

The V and J genes are TRBV2 and TRBJ2-5; TRBD2 matches at 9 bases. Germline V gene sequence: CDR1 SNHLY, CDR2 FYNNEI. J gave up 5 bases and V 8 bases, and 9 bases lay outside the gene matches. There are 14 residues in the CDR3. DNA of the CDR3: TGTGCCAGCGGCCAAGCGGGGGGCGAGGAGACCCAGTACTTC. It is translated as CASGQAGGEETQYF.

This sequence joins TRBV10-2 and TRBJ2-3; possible D gene TRBD2, 6 bases. This CDR3 is built from 13 residues. Deletions cut 7 bases from V and 3 bases from J, with 11 bases between. From germline, CDR1 is WSHSY and CDR2 SAAADI. DNA for the CDR3: TGCGCCAGCAATTCTGCGGGAACAGATACGCAGTATTTT. It yields the protein CASNSAGTDTQYF.

This CDR3 reads CASSVGDPTGGTIYF. The CDR3 nucleotides read TGTGCCAGCAGCGTAGGAGACCCGACAGGCGGCACCATATATTTT. This sequence joins TRBV9 and TRBJ1-3, with a possible D match to TRBD1 (6 bases). Germline CDR1 is SGDLS and CDR2 is YYNGEE. Trimming took off 0 bases at V and 9 bases at J, with 16 bases between the two ends. CDR3 size: 15 residues.

The V call is TRBV5-1, the J call TRBJ2-3; 8 positions match TRBD2. Trimming removed 0 bases from V and 9 bases from J; junction bases left unmatched: 3. CDR1 and CDR2 (germline): SGHRS, YFSETQ. CDR3 length: 13 amino acids. CDR3 DNA sequence: TGCGCCAGCAGCTTGGGGGTAGCGGGAACGCAGTATTTT. The encoded protein is CASSLGVAGTQYF.

This clone appeared a few times. V usage is TRBV19 and J usage is TRBJ1-6, with D maybe TRBD1 (5 bases). V lost 5 bases, J lost 7 bases, and 18 bases lay in between. This CDR3 region has 16 residues. CDR1 LNHDA and CDR2 SQIVND come from the germline V gene (reference sequence). The CDR3: CASSRLGQGGNSPLHF. The CDR3 bases are TGTGCCAGTAGTCGACTCGGCCAGGGAGGCAATTCACCCCTCCACTTT. The variable domain in full, completed from reference TRBV19 and TRBJ1-6, reads DGGITQSPKYLFRKEGQNVTLSCEQNLNHDAMYWYRQDPGQGLRLIYYSQIVNDFQKGDIAEGYSVSREKKESFPLTVTSAQKNPTAFYLCASSRLGQGGNSPLHFGNGTRLTVT.

This clone has only a few counts. The chain links TRBV5-4 to TRBJ2-2, with 7 bases lining up with TRBD2. The V gene's germline CDR1 is SGHNT and CDR2 YYREEE (reference sequence). V shed 0 bases and J 3 bases; nucleotides not matched to a gene: 8. CDR3 length: 17 residues. CDR3 in DNA: TGTGCCAGCAGCTTGGCGGGGAGGGGTAAGGACACCGGGGAGCTGTTTTTT. Translated, it gives CASSLAGRGKDTGELFF.

V gene TRBV7-8 combines with J gene TRBJ2-3; 8 positions match TRBD2. Germline lookup yields CDR1 SGHVS and CDR2 FQNEAQ. The CDR3 totals 17 residues. Unmatched junction bases numbered 11, after V lost 5 bases and J lost 1 base. The CDR3 loop reads CASSLTWTSSGTDTQYF. DNA for the CDR3: TGTGCCAGCAGCCTAACATGGACTAGCTCGGGCACAGATACGCAGTATTTT. Complete variable domain (other parts from reference TRBV7-8 and TRBJ2-3): GAGVSQSPRYKVAKRGQDVALRCDPISGHVSLFWYQQALGQGPEFLTYFQNEAQLDKSGLPSDRFFAERPEGSVSTLKIQRTQQEDSAVYLCASSLTWTSSGTDTQYFGPGTRLTVL.

The sample holds one count of this clone. The chain carries TRBV6-1 and TRBJ2-2; 8 bases line up with TRBD2. The junction had 8 bases not matched to a gene; V was cut back by 3 bases and J by 2 bases. Per the germline V gene, CDR1 is MNHNS and CDR2 is SASEGT. The CDR3 is made up of 17 amino acids. The CDR3: CASSDQRGGLNTGELFF. DNA of the CDR3: TGTGCCAGCAGTGATCAACGGGGGGGTCTAAACACCGGGGAGCTGTTTTTT.

V usage is TRBV5-6 and J usage is TRBJ2-3; D gene ambiguous. The CDR3 is 14 residues long. From germline, CDR1 is SGHDT and CDR2 YYEEEE. Trimming shortened V by 3 bases and J by 5 bases, and 13 bases separated the two germline ends. The CDR3 DNA reads TGTGCCAGCAGCTACGGGCCGGTGGGAGATACGCAGTATTTT. Residues: CASSYGPVGDTQYF.

This clone has a handful of counts. J is TRBJ2-1 and V is TRBV6-1, with TRBD2 identical over 10 bases. With 1 base clipped from V and 14 bases from J, the junction kept 5 bases outside the gene matches. From germline, CDR1 is MNHNS and CDR2 SASEGT. The CDR3 consists of 13 residues. CDR3 sequence: CASSEELLAGKFF. The CDR3 DNA sequence: TGTGCCAGCAGTGAAGAGCTACTAGCGGGGAAGTTCTTC.

This clone was found once. The gene calls are TRBV5-4 and TRBJ2-5; a weak D match, TRBD2 (5 bases). Germline V gene sequence: CDR1 SGHNT, CDR2 YYREEE (reference sequence). V was cut by 0 bases and J by 7 bases, with 13 bases left in between. CDR3 length: 14 residues. The CDR3 sequence is CASSLGHREGTQYF. The CDR3, as DNA: TGTGCCAGCAGCTTGGGACACCGGGAAGGGACCCAGTACTTC.

The rearrangement links TRBV15 to TRBJ1-6; the D gene is possibly TRBD1 (5 bases). V shed 1 base and J shed 6 bases, with 10 bases lying between them. The CDR3 runs to 15 residues. The germline CDR1 and CDR2 sequences are LNHNV and YYDKDF (reference sequence). CDR3 DNA sequence: TGTGCCACCAGCAGAGGGTCAGGGTTTAATTCACCCCTCCACTTT. As protein: CATSRGSGFNSPLHF.

A single count supports this clone. The chain combines TRBV28 with TRBJ2-5; tentatively, D is TRBD1 or TRBD2 (5 bases each). V shed 6 bases and J shed 4 bases, with 18 bases lying between them. The CDR3 length is 15 residues. CDR1 and CDR2 (germline): MDHEN, SYDVKM. This chain's CDR3 is CASRAGAVLLETQYF. The CDR3 DNA reads TGTGCCAGCAGGGCCGGGGCTGTATTGCTAGAGACCCAGTACTTC.

In the case of this clone: A much larger clonotype is one base distant, so this may be a read error. Different DNA sequences within this sample yield the same CDR3. V gene TRBV27 combines with J gene TRBJ1-1, with no clear D. The CDR3 extends over 13 amino acids. V dropped 2 bases and J dropped 1 base, with 5 bases sitting between them. Germline V gives CDR1 MNHEY, CDR2 SMNVEV (reference sequence). The CDR3 is CASSLGRNTEAFF. The CDR3 bases are TGTGCCAGCAGTTTAGGGCGGAACACTGAAGCTTTCTTT.